The clone carrying this T cell receptor beta chain occurred once. These data come from a study of control samples from healthy donors and cancer patients. Some clones are missing from TCRdb's copy, which holds only in-frame ones; the method was immunoSEQ multiplex PCR. The data hold 130,000 to 150,000 clones, with 93% observed a single time. Germline V CDR1 and CDR2: KGHSH, LQKENI. This CDR3 is 15 amino acids long. V gave up 4 bases and J gave up 0 bases, with 10 bases separating them. This receptor was identified in a man between 18 and 35 years old in good health. Input material: blood. This rearrangement joins TRBV18 to TRBJ2-1; D is possibly TRBD2 (5 bases). CDR3 nucleotide sequence: TGTGCCAGCTCACAAGACTACGACTCCTACAATGAGCAGTTCTTC. Translation gives CASSQDYDSYNEQFF.